One sample yielded the 15 T cell receptor beta chains listed below, sequenced in a study of OX40 agonist ivuxolimab in advanced cancers. The protocol was immunoSEQ multiplex PCR, while the TCRdb copy is restricted to in-frame clones and leaves out a portion. The table lists 80,000 to 95,000 clones, approximately 79% of them singletons, with 1.5% to 2% in the top ten. Material: CD4+ or CD8+ T cells sorted from blood, obtained in a trial of the OX40 agonist ivuxolimab. Every receptor here comes from an adult with an advanced solid tumor such as melanoma, head and neck, liver or kidney cancer.

The chain links TRBV28 to TRBJ1-1; 8 bases fit TRBD1. Germline CDR1 and CDR2: MDHEN and SYDVKM. The CDR3 spans 15 residues. V lost 4 bases and J lost 5; bases outside the gene matches: 9. CDR3: CASSYLRGRATEAFF. The DNA of the CDR3 is TGTGCCAGCAGTTACCTCAGGGGGCGGGCGACTGAAGCTTTCTTT.

The gene calls are TRBV10-3 and TRBJ2-7; 9 bases align to TRBD2. Losses at the gene ends were 6 bases for V and 3 bases for J; bases not matched to a gene: 12. The V gene's germline CDR1 is ENHRY and CDR2 SYGVKD. The CDR3 extends over 16 amino acids. Here the CDR3 DNA reads TGTGCCATCAGCCGCCATGGGCGGGGGGGGAGCTACGAGCAGTACTTC. Translation gives CAISRHGRGGSYEQYF.

The chain joins TRBV7-2 to TRBJ2-1; 8 bases agree with TRBD2. Germline trimming cut 7 bases from V and 7 bases from J; bases unmatched to any gene: 9. The germline V gene encodes CDR1 SGHTA and CDR2 FQGNSA. This CDR3 has 14 amino acids. The CDR3 DNA reads as TGTGCCAGCACCCTCGGGGGGGGCGGTAATGAGCAGTTCTTC. Translation: CASTLGGGGNEQFF.

This clone was observed a few times. The DNA for the CDR3 is TGTGCCAGCAGCTTCACTGAGAACACTGAAGCTTTCTTT. It yields the protein CASSFTENTEAFF. The rearrangement uses TRBV11-3 and TRBJ1-1; D is unresolved. Germline V lookup: CDR1 SGHNT, CDR2 YENEEA. The germline V and J ends were trimmed by 3 bases and 1 base, with 6 bases remaining between them. CDR3 size: 13 residues.

The genes are TRBV6-1 and TRBJ2-7, with 8 bases lining up with TRBD1. Germline lookup yields CDR1 MNHNS and CDR2 SASEGT. The CDR3 contains 16 residues. J was trimmed by 0 bases and V by 3 bases; bases with no gene match: 7. CDR3 sequence (DNA): TGTGCCAGCAGTGACCTGGGACAGGTGAACTCCTACGAGCAGTACTTC. This sequence encodes CASSDLGQVNSYEQYF.

This rearrangement joins TRBV4-2 to TRBJ2-4; 7 bases align to TRBD1. The CDR3 is 16 amino acids. From germline, CDR1 is LGHNA and CDR2 YNFKEQ. The V and J ends lost 4 bases and 7 bases, in that order; junction bases with no gene match: 13. In nucleotides, the CDR3 is TGTGCCAGCAGCCTTGGGACAGCGAGACTCTCTAACATTCAGTACTTC. As protein: CASSLGTARLSNIQYF.

The chain carries TRBV5-1 and TRBJ2-7, with a weak D call TRBD1 (6 bases). This CDR3 has 12 residues. V was cut by 4 bases and J by 4 bases, with 9 bases left in between. CDR1 and CDR2 (germline): SGHRS, YFSETQ. The CDR3 loop is CASSPGVYEQYF. CDR3 sequence (DNA): TGCGCCAGCAGCCCAGGGGTTTACGAGCAGTACTTC.

The table lists this clone with a few counts. The rearrangement links TRBV4-2 to TRBJ1-1, with 7 bases lining up with TRBD1. Trimming cost V 0 bases and J 5 bases; bases outside gene matches: 12. CDR3 length: 17 residues. Germline CDR1 LGHNA, CDR2 YNFKEQ. The CDR3: CASSQDQGQGGETEAFF. The CDR3 bases are TGTGCCAGCAGCCAAGATCAAGGTCAGGGGGGCGAGACTGAAGCTTTCTTT.

The V and J genes are TRBV19 and TRBJ2-6; a weak D match, TRBD1 (7 bases). This CDR3 is 15 amino acids long. Trimming removed 5 bases from V and 4 bases from J, with 12 bases in between. Looked up from germline, CDR1 is LNHDA and CDR2 is SQIVND (reference sequence). CDR3: CASSSQGRGANVLTF. The CDR3 DNA reads TGTGCCAGTAGTTCACAGGGGAGGGGGGCCAACGTCCTGACTTTC.

The chain carries TRBV5-1 and TRBJ1-1; no firm D call. CDR3 length: 15 residues. Germline CDR1 is SGHRS and CDR2 is YFSETQ. V was clipped by 2 bases and J by 1 base, with 12 bases between them. This chain's CDR3 is CASSFLRTKNTEAFF. DNA of the CDR3: TGCGCCAGCAGCTTCTTGAGGACGAAGAACACTGAAGCTTTCTTT.

The rearrangement joins TRBV7-8 to TRBJ2-7; no clear D. V lost 5 bases and J 0 bases, leaving 5 bases between the germline ends. Germline V gene data show CDR1 as SGHVS and CDR2 as FQNEAQ. CDR3 length: 12 residues. The CDR3 region is CASSRNSYEQYF. In DNA form, the CDR3 reads TGTGCCAGCAGCCGAAACTCCTACGAGCAGTACTTC.

The chain links TRBV12-5 to TRBJ2-1; a weak D match, TRBD1 (6 bases). The V gene's germline CDR1 is LGHNT and CDR2 FRNRAP. Trimming cost V 1 base and J 4 bases, with 8 bases left between them. CDR3 length equals 14 residues. CDR3 in amino acids: CASGLAQGYNEQFF. In DNA form, the CDR3 reads TGTGCTAGTGGTTTGGCGCAGGGGTACAATGAGCAGTTCTTC.

The rearrangement joins TRBV19 to TRBJ1-4, with D uncertain. Germline V CDR1 and CDR2: LNHDA, SQIVND (reference sequence). Trimming took 3 bases from V and 4 from J, leaving 6 bases between them. This CDR3 contains 13 residues. In DNA, the CDR3 is TGTGCCAGTAGTATGGGGAATAATGAAAAACTGTTTTTT. Translating gives CASSMGNNEKLFF.

This clone was recorded only once. The chain links TRBV6-6 to TRBJ1-5, with D unclear. Germline assignment: CDR1 MNHNY and CDR2 SVGAGI (reference sequence). CDR3 size: 13 residues. Trimming removed 0 bases from V and 9 bases from J, with 9 bases in between. The CDR3 reads CASSYSERSPQHF. In nucleotides, the CDR3 is TGTGCCAGCAGTTACTCCGAAAGGTCGCCCCAGCATTTT.

The chain couples TRBV1 to TRBJ1-5; TRBD1, the table's D call, lacks a check against the DNA. TRBV1 is tagged as a pseudogene. The CDR3 covers 14 residues. The CDR3 sequence: CTSSRGQDNQPQHF. DNA for the CDR3: TGCACCAGCAGCCGAGGACAGGACAATCAGCCCCAGCATTTT.